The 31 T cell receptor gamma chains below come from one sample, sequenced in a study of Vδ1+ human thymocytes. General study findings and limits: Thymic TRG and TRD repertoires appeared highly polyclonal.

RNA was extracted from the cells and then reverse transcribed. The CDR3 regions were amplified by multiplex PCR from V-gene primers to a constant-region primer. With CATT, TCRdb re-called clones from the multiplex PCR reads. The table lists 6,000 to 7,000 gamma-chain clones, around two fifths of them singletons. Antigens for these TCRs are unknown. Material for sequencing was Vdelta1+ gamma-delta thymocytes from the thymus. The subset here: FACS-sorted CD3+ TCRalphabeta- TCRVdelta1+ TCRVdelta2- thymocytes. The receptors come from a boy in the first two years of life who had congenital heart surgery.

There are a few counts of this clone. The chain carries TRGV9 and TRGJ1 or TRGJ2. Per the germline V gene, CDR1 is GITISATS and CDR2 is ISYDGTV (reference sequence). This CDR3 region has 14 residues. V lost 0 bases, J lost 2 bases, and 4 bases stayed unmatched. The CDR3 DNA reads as TGTGCCTTGTGGGAGGTGGTGGATTATTATAAGAAACTCTTT. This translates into CALWEVVDYYKKLF.

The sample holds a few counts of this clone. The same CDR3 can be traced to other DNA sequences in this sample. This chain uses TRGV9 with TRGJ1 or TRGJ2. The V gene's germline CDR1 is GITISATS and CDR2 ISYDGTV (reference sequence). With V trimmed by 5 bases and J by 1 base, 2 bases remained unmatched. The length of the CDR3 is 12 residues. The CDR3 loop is CALWGNYYKKLF. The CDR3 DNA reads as TGTGCCTTGTGGGGTAATTATTATAAGAAACTCTTT.

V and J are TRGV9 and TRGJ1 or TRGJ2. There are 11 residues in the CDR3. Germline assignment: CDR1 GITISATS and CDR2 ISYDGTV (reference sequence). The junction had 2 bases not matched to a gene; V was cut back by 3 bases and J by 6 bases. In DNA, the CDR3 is TGTGCCTTGTGGGAGCCTTATAAGAAACTCTTT. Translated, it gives CALWEPYKKLF.

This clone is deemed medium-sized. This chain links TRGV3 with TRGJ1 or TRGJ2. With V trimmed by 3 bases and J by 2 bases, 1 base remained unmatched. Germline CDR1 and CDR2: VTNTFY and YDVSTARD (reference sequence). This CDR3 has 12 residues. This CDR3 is CATWDHYYKKLF. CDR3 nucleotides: TGTGCCACCTGGGACCATTATTATAAGAAACTCTTT.

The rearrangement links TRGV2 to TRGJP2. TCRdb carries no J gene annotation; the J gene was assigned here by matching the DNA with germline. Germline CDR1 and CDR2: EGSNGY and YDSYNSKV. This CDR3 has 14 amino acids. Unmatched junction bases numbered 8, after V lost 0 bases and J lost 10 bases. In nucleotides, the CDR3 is TGTGCCACCTGGGACGGGCCGGGGGGTTGGATCAAGACGTTT. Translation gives CATWDGPGGWIKTF.

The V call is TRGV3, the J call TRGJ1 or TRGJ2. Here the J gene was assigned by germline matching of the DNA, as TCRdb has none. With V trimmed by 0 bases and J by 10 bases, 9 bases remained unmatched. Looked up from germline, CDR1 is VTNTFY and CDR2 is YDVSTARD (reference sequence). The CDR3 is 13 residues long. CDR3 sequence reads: CATWDRKGVKKLF. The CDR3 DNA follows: TGTGCCACCTGGGACAGGAAGGGGGTGAAGAAACTCTTT.

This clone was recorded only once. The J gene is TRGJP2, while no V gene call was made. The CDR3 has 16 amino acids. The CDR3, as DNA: TGTGCCACCTGGGATGGCCCCCTGGGTAGTGATTGGATCAAGACGTTT. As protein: CATWDGPLGSDWIKTF.

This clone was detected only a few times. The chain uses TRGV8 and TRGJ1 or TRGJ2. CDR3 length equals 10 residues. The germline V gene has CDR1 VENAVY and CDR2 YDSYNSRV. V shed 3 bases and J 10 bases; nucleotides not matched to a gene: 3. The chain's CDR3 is CATWDGKKLF. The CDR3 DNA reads TGTGCCACCTGGGATGGAAAGAAACTCTTT.

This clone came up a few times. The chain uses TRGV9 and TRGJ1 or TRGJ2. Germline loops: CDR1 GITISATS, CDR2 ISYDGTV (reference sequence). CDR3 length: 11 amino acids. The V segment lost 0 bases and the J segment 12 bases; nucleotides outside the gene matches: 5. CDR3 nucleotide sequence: TGTGCCTTGTGGGAGGTGAGAGGGAAACTCTTT. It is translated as CALWEVRGKLF.

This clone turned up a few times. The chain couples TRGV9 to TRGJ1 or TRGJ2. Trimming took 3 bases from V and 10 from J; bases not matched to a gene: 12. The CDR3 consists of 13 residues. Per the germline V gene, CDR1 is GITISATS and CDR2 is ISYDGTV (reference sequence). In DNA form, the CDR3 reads TGTGCCTTGTGGGAGACGGAGGGGTGGAAGAAACTCTTT. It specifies CALWETEGWKKLF.

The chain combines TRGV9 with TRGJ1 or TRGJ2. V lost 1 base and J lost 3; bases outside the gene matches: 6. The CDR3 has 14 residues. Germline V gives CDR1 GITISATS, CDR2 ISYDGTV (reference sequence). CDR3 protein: CALWEVPTYYKKLF. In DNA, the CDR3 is TGTGCCTTGTGGGAGGTTCCCACTTATTATAAGAAACTCTTT.

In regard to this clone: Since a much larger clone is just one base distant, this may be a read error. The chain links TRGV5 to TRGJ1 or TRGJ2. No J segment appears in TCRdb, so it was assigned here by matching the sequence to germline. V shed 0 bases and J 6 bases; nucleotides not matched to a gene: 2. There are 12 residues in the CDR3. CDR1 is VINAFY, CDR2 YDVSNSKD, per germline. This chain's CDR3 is CATWDRAYKKLF. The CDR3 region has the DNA TGTGCCACCTGGGACAGGGCTTATAAGAAACTCTTT.

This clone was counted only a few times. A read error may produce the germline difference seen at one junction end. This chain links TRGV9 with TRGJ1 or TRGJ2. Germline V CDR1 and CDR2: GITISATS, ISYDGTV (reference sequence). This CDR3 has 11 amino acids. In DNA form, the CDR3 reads TGTGCCTGGTGGGAGGTGCTGAAGAAACTCTTT. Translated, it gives CAWWEVLKKLF.

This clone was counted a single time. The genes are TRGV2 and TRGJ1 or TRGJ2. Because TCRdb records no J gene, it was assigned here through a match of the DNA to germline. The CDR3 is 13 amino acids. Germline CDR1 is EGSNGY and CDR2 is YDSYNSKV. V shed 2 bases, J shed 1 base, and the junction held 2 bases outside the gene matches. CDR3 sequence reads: CATWDANYYKKLF. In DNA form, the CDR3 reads TGTGCCACCTGGGACGCAAATTATTATAAGAAACTCTTT.

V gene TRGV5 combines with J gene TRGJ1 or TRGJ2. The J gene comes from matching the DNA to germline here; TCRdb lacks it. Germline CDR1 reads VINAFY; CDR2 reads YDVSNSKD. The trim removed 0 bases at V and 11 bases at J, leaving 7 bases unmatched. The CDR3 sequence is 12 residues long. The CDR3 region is CATWDRRREKLF. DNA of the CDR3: TGTGCCACCTGGGACAGGCGGAGGGAGAAACTCTTT.

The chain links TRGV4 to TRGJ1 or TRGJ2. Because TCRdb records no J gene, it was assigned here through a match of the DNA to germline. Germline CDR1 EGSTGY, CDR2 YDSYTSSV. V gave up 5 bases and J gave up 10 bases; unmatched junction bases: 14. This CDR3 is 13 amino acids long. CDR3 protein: CATWVRADLKKLF. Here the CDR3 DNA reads TGTGCCACCTGGGTGCGAGCAGACTTAAAGAAACTCTTT.

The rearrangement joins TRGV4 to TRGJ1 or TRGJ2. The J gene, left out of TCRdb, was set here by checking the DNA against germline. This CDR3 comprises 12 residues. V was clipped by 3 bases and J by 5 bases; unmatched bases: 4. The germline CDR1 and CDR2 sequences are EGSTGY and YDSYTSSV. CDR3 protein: CATWDMNYKKLF. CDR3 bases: TGTGCCACCTGGGATATGAATTATAAGAAACTCTTT.

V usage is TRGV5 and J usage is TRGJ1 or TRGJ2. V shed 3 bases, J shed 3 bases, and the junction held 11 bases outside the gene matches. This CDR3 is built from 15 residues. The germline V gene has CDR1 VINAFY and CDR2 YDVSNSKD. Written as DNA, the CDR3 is TGTGCCACCTGGGACCCCCTAAAGCGTTATTATAAGAAACTCTTT. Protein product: CATWDPLKRYYKKLF.

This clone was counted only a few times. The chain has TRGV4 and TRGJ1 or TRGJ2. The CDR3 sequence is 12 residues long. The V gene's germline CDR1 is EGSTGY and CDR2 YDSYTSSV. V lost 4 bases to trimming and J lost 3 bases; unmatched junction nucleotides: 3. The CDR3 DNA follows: TGTGCCACCTGGGAAATTTATTATAAGAAACTCTTT. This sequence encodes CATWEIYYKKLF.

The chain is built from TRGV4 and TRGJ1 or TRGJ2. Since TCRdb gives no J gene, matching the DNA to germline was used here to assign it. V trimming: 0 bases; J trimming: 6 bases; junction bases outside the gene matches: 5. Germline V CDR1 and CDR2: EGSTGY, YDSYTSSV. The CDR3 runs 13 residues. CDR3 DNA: TGTGCCACCTGGGATGGGCCTCGTTATAAGAAACTCTTT. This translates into CATWDGPRYKKLF.

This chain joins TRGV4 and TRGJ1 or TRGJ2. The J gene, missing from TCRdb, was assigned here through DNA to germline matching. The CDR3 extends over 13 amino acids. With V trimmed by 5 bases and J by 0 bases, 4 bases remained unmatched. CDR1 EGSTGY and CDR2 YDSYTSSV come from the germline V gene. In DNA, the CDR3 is TGTGCCACCTGGGGGGTGAATTATTATAAGAAACTCTTT. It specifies CATWGVNYYKKLF.

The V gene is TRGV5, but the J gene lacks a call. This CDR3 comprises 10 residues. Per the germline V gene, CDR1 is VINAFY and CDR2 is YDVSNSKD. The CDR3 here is CATWDSLGLF. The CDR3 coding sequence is TGTGCCACCTGGGACTCCCTGGGGCTCTTT.

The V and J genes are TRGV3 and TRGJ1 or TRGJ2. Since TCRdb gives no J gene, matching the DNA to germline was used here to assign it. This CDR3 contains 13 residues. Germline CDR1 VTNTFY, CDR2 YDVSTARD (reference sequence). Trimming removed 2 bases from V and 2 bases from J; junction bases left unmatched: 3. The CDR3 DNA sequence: TGTGCCACCTGGGACAAACATTATTATAAGAAACTCTTT. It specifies CATWDKHYYKKLF.

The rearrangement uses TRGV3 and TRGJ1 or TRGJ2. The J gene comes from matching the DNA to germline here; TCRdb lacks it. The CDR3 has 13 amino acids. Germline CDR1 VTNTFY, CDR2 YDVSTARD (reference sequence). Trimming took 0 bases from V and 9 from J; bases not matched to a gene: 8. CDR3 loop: CATWDRKFCKKLF. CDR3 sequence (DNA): TGTGCCACCTGGGACAGGAAATTTTGTAAGAAACTCTTT.

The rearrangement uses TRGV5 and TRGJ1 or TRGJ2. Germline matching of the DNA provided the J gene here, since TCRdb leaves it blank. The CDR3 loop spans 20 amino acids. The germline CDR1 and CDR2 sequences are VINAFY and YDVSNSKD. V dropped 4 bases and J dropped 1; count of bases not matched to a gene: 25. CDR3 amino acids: CATWDSRPNCPQINYYKKLF. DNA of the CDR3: TGTGCCACCTGGGATTCCCGTCCTAACTGTCCCCAGATAAATTATTATAAGAAACTCTTT.

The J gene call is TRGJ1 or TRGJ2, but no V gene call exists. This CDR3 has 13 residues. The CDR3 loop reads CATWDVGYYKKLF. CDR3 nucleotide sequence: TGTGCCACCTGGGATGTCGGCTATTATAAGAAACTCTTT.

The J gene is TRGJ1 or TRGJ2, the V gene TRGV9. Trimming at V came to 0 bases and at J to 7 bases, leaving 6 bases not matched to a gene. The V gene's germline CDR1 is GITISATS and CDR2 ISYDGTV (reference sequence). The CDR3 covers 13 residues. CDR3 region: CALWEVREYKKLF. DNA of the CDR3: TGTGCCTTGTGGGAGGTGCGGGAATATAAGAAACTCTTT.

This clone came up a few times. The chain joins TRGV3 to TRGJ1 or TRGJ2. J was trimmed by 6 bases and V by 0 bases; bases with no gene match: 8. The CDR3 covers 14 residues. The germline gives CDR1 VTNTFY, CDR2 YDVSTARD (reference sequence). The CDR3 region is CATWDRPSAYKKLF. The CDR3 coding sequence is TGTGCCACCTGGGACAGGCCCTCAGCTTATAAGAAACTCTTT.

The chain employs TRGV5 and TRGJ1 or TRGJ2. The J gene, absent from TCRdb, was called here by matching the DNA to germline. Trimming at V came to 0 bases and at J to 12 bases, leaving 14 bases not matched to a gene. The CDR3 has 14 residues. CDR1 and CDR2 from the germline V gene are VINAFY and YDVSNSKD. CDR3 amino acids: CATWDRQRPVGKLF. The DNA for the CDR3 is TGTGCCACCTGGGACAGGCAGAGGCCGGTAGGGAAACTCTTT.

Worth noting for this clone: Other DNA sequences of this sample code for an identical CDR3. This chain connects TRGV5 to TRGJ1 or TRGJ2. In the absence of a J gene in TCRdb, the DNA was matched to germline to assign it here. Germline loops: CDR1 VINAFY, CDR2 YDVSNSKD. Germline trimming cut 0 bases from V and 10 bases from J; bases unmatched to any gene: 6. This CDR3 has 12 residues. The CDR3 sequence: CATWDRPGKKLF. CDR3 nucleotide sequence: TGTGCCACCTGGGACAGGCCAGGGAAGAAACTCTTT.

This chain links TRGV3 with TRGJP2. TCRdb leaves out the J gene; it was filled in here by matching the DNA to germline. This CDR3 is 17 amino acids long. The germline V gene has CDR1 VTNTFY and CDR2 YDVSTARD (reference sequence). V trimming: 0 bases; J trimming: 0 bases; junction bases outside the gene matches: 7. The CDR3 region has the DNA TGTGCCACCTGGGACAGGCCCCTATATAGTAGTGATTGGATCAAGACGTTT. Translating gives CATWDRPLYSSDWIKTF.